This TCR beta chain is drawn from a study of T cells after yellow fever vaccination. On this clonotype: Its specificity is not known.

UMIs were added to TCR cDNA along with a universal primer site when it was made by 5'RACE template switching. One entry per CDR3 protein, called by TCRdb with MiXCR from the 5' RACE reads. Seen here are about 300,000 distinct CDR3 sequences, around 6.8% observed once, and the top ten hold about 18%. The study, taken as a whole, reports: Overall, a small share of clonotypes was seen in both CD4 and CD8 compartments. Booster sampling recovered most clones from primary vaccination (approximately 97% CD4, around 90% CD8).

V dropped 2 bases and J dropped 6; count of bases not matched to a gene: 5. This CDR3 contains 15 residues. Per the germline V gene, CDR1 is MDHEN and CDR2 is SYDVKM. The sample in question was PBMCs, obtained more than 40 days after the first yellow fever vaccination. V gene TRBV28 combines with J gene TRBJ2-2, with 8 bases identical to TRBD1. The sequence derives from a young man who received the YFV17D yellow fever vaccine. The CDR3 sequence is CASSLGGQGAGELFF. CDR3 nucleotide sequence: TGTGCCAGCAGTTTAGGCGGACAGGGCGCCGGGGAGCTGTTTTTT.